This TCR beta chain was recovered during a study of blood T cell repertoires in COVID-19. Only in-frame clones appear in the TCRdb table, and some are missing; sequencing was by immunoSEQ multiplex PCR. The top ten clones hold approximately 10% of a sample with over 80,000 clones, 80% of them seen once. This CDR3 has 16 residues. Germline-derived CDR1 and CDR2 are SGHTA and FQGNSA. After removal of 5 bases from V and 7 bases from J, the junction contained 10 bases not matched to a gene. The receptor comes from a woman in her seventies with acute or convalescent COVID-19. The rearrangement joins TRBV7-2 to TRBJ1-6, with 8 positions matching TRBD1. Sequencing was carried out using peripheral blood. CDR3 loop: CASSLRWTGSNSPLHF. CDR3 in DNA: TGTGCCAGCAGCCTCCGATGGACAGGGAGCAATTCACCCCTCCACTTT.